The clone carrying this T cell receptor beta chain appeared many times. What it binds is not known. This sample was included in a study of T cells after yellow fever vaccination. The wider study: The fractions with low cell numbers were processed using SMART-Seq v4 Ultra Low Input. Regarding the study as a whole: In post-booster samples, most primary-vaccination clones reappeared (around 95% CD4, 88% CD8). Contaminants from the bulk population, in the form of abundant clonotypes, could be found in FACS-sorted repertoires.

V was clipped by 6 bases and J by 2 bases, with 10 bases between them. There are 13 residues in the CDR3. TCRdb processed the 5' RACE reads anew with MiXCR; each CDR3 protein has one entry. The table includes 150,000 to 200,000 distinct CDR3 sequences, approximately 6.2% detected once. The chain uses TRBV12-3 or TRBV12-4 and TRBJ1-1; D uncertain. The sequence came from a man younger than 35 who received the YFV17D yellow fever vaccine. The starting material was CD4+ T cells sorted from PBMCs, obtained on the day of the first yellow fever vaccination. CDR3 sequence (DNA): TGTGCCAGCAGATCTAAGGGAAACACTGAAGCTTTCTTT. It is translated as CASRSKGNTEAFF.